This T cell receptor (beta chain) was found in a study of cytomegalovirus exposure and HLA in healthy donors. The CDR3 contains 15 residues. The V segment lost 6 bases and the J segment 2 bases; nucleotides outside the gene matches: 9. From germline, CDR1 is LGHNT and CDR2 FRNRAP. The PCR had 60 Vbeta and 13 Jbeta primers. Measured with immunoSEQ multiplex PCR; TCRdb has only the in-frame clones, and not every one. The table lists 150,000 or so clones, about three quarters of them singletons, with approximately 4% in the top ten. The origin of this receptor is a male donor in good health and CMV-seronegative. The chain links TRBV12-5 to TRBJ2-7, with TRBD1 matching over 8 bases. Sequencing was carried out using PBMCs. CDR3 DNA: TGTGCTAGTGGATCCCCGGGACAGGCGACCTACGAGCAGTACTTC. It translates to CASGSPGQATYEQYF.